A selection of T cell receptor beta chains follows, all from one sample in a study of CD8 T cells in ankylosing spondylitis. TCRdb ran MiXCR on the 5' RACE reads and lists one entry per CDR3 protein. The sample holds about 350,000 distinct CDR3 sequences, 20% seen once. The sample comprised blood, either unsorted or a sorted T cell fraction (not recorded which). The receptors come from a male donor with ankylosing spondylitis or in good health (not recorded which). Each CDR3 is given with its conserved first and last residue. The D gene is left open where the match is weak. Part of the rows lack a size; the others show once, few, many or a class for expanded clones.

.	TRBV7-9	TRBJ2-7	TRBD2	TGTGCCAGCAGCCCACGGGCTAGCGGGGGGAACTCCTACGAGCAGTACTTC	CASSPRASGGNSYEQYF
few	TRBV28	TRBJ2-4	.	TGTGCCAGCAGTTTGAGGGACATTCAGTACTTC	CASSLRDIQYF
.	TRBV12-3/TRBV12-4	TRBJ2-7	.	TGTGCCAGCAGTTTAGGCCCAGCCGCCTACGAGCAGTACTTC	CASSLGPAAYEQYF
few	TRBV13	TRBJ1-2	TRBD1	TGTGCCAGCAGCTTCCAGGGGGCTGGGTATGGCTACACCTTC	CASSFQGAGYGYTF
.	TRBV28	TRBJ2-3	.	TGTGCATGGGGGATTTCCGAGTCTAGCACAGATACGCAGTATTTT	CAWGISESSTDTQYF
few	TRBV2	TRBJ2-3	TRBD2	TGTGCCAGCAAGAAAGCGGGGGAAGTTGATACGCAGTATTTT	CASKKAGEVDTQYF
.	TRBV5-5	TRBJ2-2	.	TGTGCCAGCAGCCAGGAGGGGGCCCCGAACACCGGGGAGCTGTTTTTT	CASSQEGAPNTGELFF
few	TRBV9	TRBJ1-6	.	TGTGCCAGCAGCGTAGGCGGGATGAATTCACCCCTCCACTTT	CASSVGGMNSPLHF
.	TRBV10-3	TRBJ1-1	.	TGTGCCATCAGTGGTCCGAACACTGAAGCTTTCTTT	CAISGPNTEAFF
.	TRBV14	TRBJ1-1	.	TGTGCCAGCAGCCCCGACATAAACACTGAAGCTTTCTTT	CASSPDINTEAFF
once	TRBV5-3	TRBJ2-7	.	TGTGCCAGAAGAGCGGACAGCCTAACCTACGAGCAGTACTTC	CARRADSLTYEQYF
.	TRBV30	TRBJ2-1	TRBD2	TGTGCCTGGAGTTACGGGCGGGGGAATGAGCAGTTCTTC	CAWSYGRGNEQFF
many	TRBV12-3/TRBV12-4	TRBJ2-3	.	TGTGCCAGCAGTTTAGTCATGCGGGCAGATACGCAGTATTTT	CASSLVMRADTQYF
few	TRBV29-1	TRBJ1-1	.	TGCAGCGTTCTGTGGTCGGGGAACACTGAAGCTTTCTTT	CSVLWSGNTEAFF
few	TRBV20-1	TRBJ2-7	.	TGCAGTGCTAGAGCTCCACTCCCGGACTTCACCTACTACGAGCAGTACTTC	CSARAPLPDFTYYEQYF